This entry is about one T cell receptor beta chain. Its matching antigen is unknown. The sample belongs to a study of response to subunit inactivated influenza vaccine. Study results and limitations: Only a handful of new T cells, the authors suggested, are recruited with each seasonal influenza vaccination.

This CDR3 spans 15 amino acids. The V gene's germline CDR1 is SNHLY and CDR2 FYNNEI. V was trimmed by 6 bases and J by 0 bases, leaving 14 bases between them. TCRdb fed the RT-PCR reads into MiXCR, producing one record per CDR3 protein. Of just over 300,000 distinct CDR3 sequences in the sample, about 20% were seen once. This sequence was found in a man in his fifties or sixties who received an inactivated influenza vaccine. The V gene is TRBV2, the J gene TRBJ1-1, with a possible D match to TRBD1 (5 bases). The starting material was PBMCs from blood, obtained about 20 months after vaccination. This chain's CDR3 is CASRAVGGVNTEAFF. CDR3 coding DNA: TGTGCCAGCAGGGCAGTGGGGGGGGTGAACACTGAAGCTTTCTTT.